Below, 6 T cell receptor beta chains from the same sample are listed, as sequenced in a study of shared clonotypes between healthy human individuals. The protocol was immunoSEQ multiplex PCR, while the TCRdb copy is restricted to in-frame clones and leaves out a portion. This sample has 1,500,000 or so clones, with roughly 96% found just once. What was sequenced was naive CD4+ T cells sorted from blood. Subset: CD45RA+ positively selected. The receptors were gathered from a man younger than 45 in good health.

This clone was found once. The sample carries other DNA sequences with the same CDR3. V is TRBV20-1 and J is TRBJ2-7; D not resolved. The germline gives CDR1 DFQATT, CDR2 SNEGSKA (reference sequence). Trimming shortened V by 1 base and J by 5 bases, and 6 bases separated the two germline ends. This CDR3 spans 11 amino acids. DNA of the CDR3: TGCAGTGCTAGAGGGATCCACGAGCAGTACTTC. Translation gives CSARGIHEQYF.

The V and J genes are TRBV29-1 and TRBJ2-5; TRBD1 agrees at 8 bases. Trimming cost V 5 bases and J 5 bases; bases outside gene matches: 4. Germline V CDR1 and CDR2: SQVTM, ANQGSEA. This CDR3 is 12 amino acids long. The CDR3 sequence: CSVTGGYETQYF. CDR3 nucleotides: TGCAGCGTTACAGGGGGATACGAGACCCAGTACTTC.

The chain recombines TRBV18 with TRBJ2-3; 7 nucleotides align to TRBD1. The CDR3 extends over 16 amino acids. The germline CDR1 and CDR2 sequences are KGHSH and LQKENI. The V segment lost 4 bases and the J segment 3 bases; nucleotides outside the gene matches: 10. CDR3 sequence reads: CASSLKTGMVTDTQYF. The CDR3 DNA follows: TGTGCCAGCTCACTAAAGACAGGGATGGTGACAGATACGCAGTATTTT. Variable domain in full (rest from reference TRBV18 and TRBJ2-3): NAGVMQNPRHLVRRRGQEARLRCSPMKGHSHVYWYRQLPEEGLKFMVYLQKENIIDESGMPKERFSAEFPKEGPSILRIQQVVRGDSAAYFCASSLKTGMVTDTQYFGPGTRLTVL.

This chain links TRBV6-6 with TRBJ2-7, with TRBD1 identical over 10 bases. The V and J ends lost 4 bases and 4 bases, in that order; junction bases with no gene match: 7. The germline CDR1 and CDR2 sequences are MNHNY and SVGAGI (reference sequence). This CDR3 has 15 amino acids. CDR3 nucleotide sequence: TGTGCCAGCAGTTCGGGACAGGGGATTATGTACGAGCAGTACTTC. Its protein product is CASSSGQGIMYEQYF.

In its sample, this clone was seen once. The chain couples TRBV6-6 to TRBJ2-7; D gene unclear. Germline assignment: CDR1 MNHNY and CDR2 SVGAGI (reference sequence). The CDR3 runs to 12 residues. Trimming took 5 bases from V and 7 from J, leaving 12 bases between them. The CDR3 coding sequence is TGTGCCAGCAGTCCCCAAGGGTCAGAGCAGTACTTC. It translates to CASSPQGSEQYF.

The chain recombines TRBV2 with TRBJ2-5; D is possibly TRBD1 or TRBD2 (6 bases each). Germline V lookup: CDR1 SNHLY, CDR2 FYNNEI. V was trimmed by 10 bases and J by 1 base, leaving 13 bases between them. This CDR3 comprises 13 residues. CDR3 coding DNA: TGTGCCATAGGAGGGGGAGTCCAAGAGACCCAGTACTTC. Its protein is CAIGGGVQETQYF. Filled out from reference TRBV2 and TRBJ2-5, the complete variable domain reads EPEVTQTPSHQVTQMGQEVILRCVPISNHLYFYWYRQILGQKVEFLVSFYNNEISEKSEIFDDQFSVERPDGSNFTLKIRSTKLEDSAMYFCAIGGGVQETQYFGPGTRLLVL.